This T cell receptor (beta chain) appears in the sequencing data of a study of T cells in Graves' hyperthyroidism and ophthalmopathy. About the research overall: Peripheral blood was drawn at first diagnosis, prior to all treatment.

Exclusion criteria comprised uncontrolled infection, other autoimmune disease, pregnancy or lactation. TCR beta CDR3 region amplification was performed from RNA transcripts. The HTBI primer set was used in a first-round RT-PCR of the TCR CDR3. Each CDR3 protein gets one entry after TCRdb re-called the multiplex PCR reads with MiXCR. The data hold around 570,000 distinct CDR3 sequences, with roughly 21% observed a single time. The sequence was obtained from a man aged 40-50 years with Graves' ophthalmopathy. Sequenced input: blood.

The CDR3 loop reads CASSLTTSTTGANTEAFF. CDR3 bases: TGCGCCAGCAGCCTTACTACCTCCACGACAGGGGCGAACACTGAAGCTTTCTTT. V is TRBV5-1 and J is TRBJ1-1; the match to TRBD1 covers 8 bases. Per germline, CDR1 SGHRS and CDR2 YFSETQ. The CDR3 contains 18 residues. Trimming cost V 4 bases and J 1 base; bases outside gene matches: 15.